The clone carrying this T cell receptor beta chain has a handful of counts. Its antigen is as yet unknown. This sample is drawn from a study of early T cells in non-severe SARS-CoV-2 infection. Study background: Chains stayed unpaired after sequencing of bulk RNA from unsorted whole blood. The study's findings and limits: There was a bias toward anti-spike CD8 responses in VDJdb matching, which missed private and CD4 specificities.

Individual cDNA molecules were tagged with unique molecular identifiers. TCRdb independently ran MiXCR on the 5' RACE reads; one entry per CDR3 protein. This table has 100,000 to 130,000 distinct CDR3 sequences, roughly 11% appearing once. This TCR derives from an adult who was a healthcare worker with PCR-confirmed SARS-CoV-2 infection or an uninfected control (not recorded which). The sample was whole blood.

CDR3 DNA sequence: TGTGCCAGCAGCCCCAACGGGGGGTCCGAGCAGCCCCAGCATTTT. As protein: CASSPNGGSEQPQHF. The chain uses TRBV7-2 and TRBJ1-5; possible D gene TRBD1, 5 bases. Germline lookup yields CDR1 SGHTA and CDR2 FQGNSA. CDR3 size: 15 residues. V was pared by 5 bases and J by 7 bases, with 18 bases between.